A selection of T cell receptor beta chains follows, all from one sample in a study of early T cells in non-severe SARS-CoV-2 infection. Each CDR3 protein is one row after TCRdb ran MiXCR on the 5' RACE reads. The sample records 80,000 to 100,000 distinct CDR3 sequences, approximately 10% being singletons. This sample comprised whole blood, obtained at baseline. All receptors derive from an adult who was a healthcare worker with PCR-confirmed SARS-CoV-2 infection or an uninfected control (not recorded which). Both conserved end residues are part of each CDR3. The D gene is left open where the match is weak. Clone size is not always given. Where it is, it says once, few, many or a class for expanded clones.

>NA|TRBV5-5|TRBJ2-1|NA
CASSFRGMGSYNEQFF
TGTGCCAGCAGCTTCCGGGGGATGGGCTCCTACAATGAGCAGTTCTTC
>NA|TRBV29-1|TRBJ2-3|TRBD2
CSVEAGSGSDNTQYF
TGCAGCGTTGAAGCTGGTAGCGGGAGTGATAATACGCAGTATTTT
>NA|TRBV19|TRBJ2-1|NA
CASTRLPAGEQFF
TGTGCCAGTACGCGGCTACCCGCGGGTGAGCAGTTCTTC
>NA|TRBV6-6|TRBJ1-5|TRBD1
CASSYSTGDGNQPQHF
TGTGCCAGCAGTTACTCGACAGGGGACGGCAATCAGCCCCAGCATTTT
>few|TRBV24-1|TRBJ2-1|TRBD2
CATSDPSGGSSYNEQFF
TGTGCCACCAGTGATCCTAGCGGGGGAAGCTCCTACAATGAGCAGTTCTTC
>many|TRBV5-1|TRBJ2-3|NA
CASSPDPVTDTQYF
TGCGCCAGCAGTCCGGACCCGGTCACAGATACGCAGTATTTT
>NA|TRBV7-3|TRBJ1-6|NA
CASSLVGDSPLHF
TGTGCCAGCAGCTTAGTGGGGGATTCACCCCTCCACTTT
>NA|TRBV20-1|TRBJ2-3|TRBD1
CSARRQGPLTDTQYF
TGCAGTGCAAGGAGACAGGGACCCCTCACAGATACGCAGTATTTT
>many|TRBV7-2|TRBJ2-1|NA
CASSLTLQRSSYNEQFF
TGTGCCAGCAGCCTAACTTTGCAACGCAGCTCCTACAATGAGCAGTTCTTC
>NA|TRBV5-1|TRBJ2-1|NA
CASSLTQGGAGDEQFF
TGCGCCAGCAGCCTCACCCAGGGGGGGGCCGGAGATGAGCAGTTCTTC
>NA|TRBV19|TRBJ2-7|TRBD2
CASSLAGEAYEQYF
TGTGCCAGTAGTTTAGCGGGGGAAGCCTACGAGCAGTACTTC
>many|TRBV7-9|TRBJ2-1|NA
CASSLDPGSYNEQFF
TGTGCCAGCAGCTTAGACCCAGGCTCGTACAATGAGCAGTTCTTC
>NA|TRBV7-6|TRBJ2-3|NA
CASSPTAVPSTDTQYF
TGTGCCAGCAGTCCTACCGCAGTCCCTAGCACAGATACGCAGTATTTT
>few|TRBV3-1|TRBJ2-4|NA
CASSHVGGAKNIQYF
TGTGCCAGCAGCCACGTAGGGGGGGCCAAAAACATTCAGTACTTC
>few|TRBV15|TRBJ2-1|TRBD2
CATSRARIAGAYNEQFF
TGTGCCACCAGCAGAGCCCGAATAGCGGGAGCCTACAATGAGCAGTTCTTC
>many|TRBV29-1|TRBJ1-3|NA
CSVAGAGNTIYF
TGCAGCGTAGCAGGGGCTGGAAACACCATATATTTT
>many|TRBV29-1|TRBJ1-2|NA
CSVEQGSPYGYTF
TGCAGCGTTGAACAGGGGTCTCCCTATGGCTACACCTTC
>NA|TRBV4-2|TRBJ2-3|TRBD2
CVSSQAGGSNADTQYF
TGTGTCAGCAGCCAAGCTGGCGGGAGTAACGCAGATACGCAGTATTTT
>NA|TRBV7-3|TRBJ2-1|TRBD2
CASSLTSGMRDEQFF
TGTGCCAGCAGCTTGACTAGCGGGATGAGAGATGAGCAGTTCTTC
>few|TRBV3-1|TRBJ2-3|NA
CASSQGLASSTDTQYF
TGTGCCAGCAGCCAAGGCTTAGCGTCTAGCACAGATACGCAGTATTTT
>NA|TRBV5-4|TRBJ2-3|NA
CASSLAGTPFIDTQYF
TGTGCCAGCAGCCTGGCTGGGACTCCCTTTATAGATACGCAGTATTTT
>few|TRBV27|TRBJ2-1|TRBD1
CASSLGQGVMGNEQFF
TGTGCCAGCAGTCTAGGACAGGGGGTAATGGGCAATGAGCAGTTCTTC
>many|TRBV2|TRBJ2-1|TRBD2
CASSEVSRTSGWPYNEQFF
TGTGCCAGCAGTGAAGTCTCTCGGACTAGCGGGTGGCCCTACAATGAGCAGTTCTTC